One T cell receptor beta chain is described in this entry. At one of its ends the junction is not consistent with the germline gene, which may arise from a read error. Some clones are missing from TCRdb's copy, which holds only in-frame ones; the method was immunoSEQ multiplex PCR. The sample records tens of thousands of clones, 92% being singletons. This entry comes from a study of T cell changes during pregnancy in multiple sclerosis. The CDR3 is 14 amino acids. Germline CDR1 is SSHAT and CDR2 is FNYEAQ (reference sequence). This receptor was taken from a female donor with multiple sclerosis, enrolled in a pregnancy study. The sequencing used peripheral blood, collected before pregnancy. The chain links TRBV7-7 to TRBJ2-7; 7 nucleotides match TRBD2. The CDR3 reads CASSPGLVRDEQYF. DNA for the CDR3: TGTGCTAGCAGCCCCGGACTAGTTAGAGACGAGCAGTACTTC.